The 32 T cell receptor beta chains given below trace back to one sample, sequenced in a study of blood T cell repertoires in COVID-19. This table comes from immunoSEQ multiplex PCR, and its TCRdb copy is limited to in-frame clones, with some not included. The profile shows some 390,000 clones, 89% of them singletons. What was sequenced was peripheral blood. These receptors were obtained from a woman aged 40 to 55 with COVID-19, enrolled during active disease.

This clone was recorded only once. The chain carries TRBV7-9 and TRBJ1-2; no clear D gene. Trimming removed 1 base at V and 0 bases at J, with 12 bases between. Germline V CDR1 and CDR2: SEHNR, FQNEAQ (reference sequence). The CDR3 sequence is 16 residues long. CDR3 in amino acids: CASSLGSQTTNYGYTF. The CDR3 DNA follows: TGTGCCAGCAGCTTAGGGAGTCAGACCACTAACTATGGCTACACCTTC.

J is TRBJ2-3 and V is TRBV4-1; 13 bases fit TRBD2. The CDR3 runs 20 residues. Germline CDR1 MGHRA, CDR2 YSYEKL. Trimming took 4 bases from V and 0 from J; bases not matched to a gene: 13. The CDR3 protein is CASSLGTSGASAASTDTQYF. The CDR3, as DNA: TGCGCCAGCAGCCTTGGGACTAGCGGGGCCAGTGCCGCTAGCACAGATACGCAGTATTTT.

This chain connects TRBV28 to TRBJ1-2; D gene ambiguous. This CDR3 contains 12 residues. Germline CDR1 MDHEN, CDR2 SYDVKM. V lost 6 bases and J 2 bases, leaving 7 bases between the germline ends. The CDR3 DNA sequence: TGTGCCAGCAGCGGAGAGAACTATGGCTACACCTTC. Translation gives CASSGENYGYTF.

V is TRBV28 and J is TRBJ2-7; the D gene is possibly TRBD2 (5 bases). This CDR3 is 15 amino acids long. V dropped 3 bases and J dropped 5 bases, with 17 bases sitting between them. In germline, CDR1 is MDHEN, CDR2 SYDVKM. The DNA for the CDR3 is TGTGCCAGCAGTTTGAGGGAAGGAGGAAACAACGAGCAGTACTTC. Protein product: CASSLREGGNNEQYF.

V gene TRBV18 combines with J gene TRBJ2-2; perhaps TRBD2 as D (5 bases). V was cut by 4 bases and J by 0 bases, with 12 bases left in between. Germline V gene sequence: CDR1 KGHSH, CDR2 LQKENI. The CDR3 contains 16 residues. The CDR3 here is CASSLEGSANTGELFF. The CDR3 DNA follows: TGTGCCAGCTCACTAGAAGGGAGCGCGAACACCGGGGAGCTGTTTTTT.

This chain joins TRBV6-2 or TRBV6-3 and TRBJ2-2; D might be TRBD2 (6 bases). In germline, CDR1 is MNHEY, CDR2 SVGEGT. The CDR3 totals 14 residues. V was cut by 4 bases and J by 7 bases, with 13 bases left in between. CDR3 amino acids: CASSSAWEDGELFF. The CDR3 DNA is TGTGCCAGCAGTTCCGCATGGGAGGACGGGGAGCTGTTTTTT.

CDR3 nucleotide sequence: TGTGCCAGCAGCTTAGGACGGGACAAGAGTTCTGGAAACACCATATATTTT. It is translated as CASSLGRDKSSGNTIYF. This sequence joins TRBV7-9 and TRBJ1-3; D is possibly TRBD1 (6 bases). Germline V gives CDR1 SEHNR, CDR2 FQNEAQ (reference sequence). The CDR3 runs 17 residues. The V end was cut by 1 base, the J end by 1 base, with 14 bases between.

J is TRBJ2-1 and V is TRBV2; D might be TRBD2 (6 bases). This CDR3 has 17 amino acids. Germline CDR1 and CDR2: SNHLY and FYNNEI. Trimming took off 6 bases at V and 9 bases at J, with 27 bases between the two ends. The CDR3 DNA follows: TGTGCCAGCAGCACAACTATGCCCGGGACTGCTGGTGGTGAGCAGTTCTTC. Its protein product is CASSTTMPGTAGGEQFF.

This clone was seen once. In nucleotides, the CDR3 is TGTGCCTGGAGTGTGTTGACAGGGGGCCCCTCCGAGCAGTACTTC. It encodes CAWSVLTGGPSEQYF. The V gene is TRBV30, the J gene TRBJ2-7; 10 bases fit TRBD1. CDR1 and CDR2 from the germline V gene are GTSNPN and SVGIG (reference sequence). This CDR3 is built from 15 residues. The V segment lost 0 bases and the J segment 6 bases; nucleotides outside the gene matches: 8.

The gene calls are TRBV5-4 and TRBJ1-1; the match to TRBD1 covers 7 bases. V lost 0 bases and J lost 5; bases outside the gene matches: 1. CDR3 length: 13 residues. CDR1 SGHNT and CDR2 YYREEE come from the germline V gene (reference sequence). CDR3 sequence (DNA): TGTGCCAGCAGCTTGGAGACAGGGACTGAAGCTTTCTTT. Protein product: CASSLETGTEAFF.

The chain employs TRBV11-2 and TRBJ1-1, with D perhaps TRBD1 (5 bases). The CDR3 has 15 residues. Germline assignment: CDR1 SGHAT and CDR2 FQNNGV. V was shortened by 3 bases and J by 8 bases, with 19 bases between the two germline ends. The CDR3 sequence is CASSFLADRTTEAFF. CDR3 nucleotides: TGTGCCAGCAGCTTTCTAGCGGATAGGACAACCGAAGCTTTCTTT.

The chain recombines TRBV19 with TRBJ1-2, with 8 bases identical to TRBD1. The CDR3 has 15 residues. CDR1 and CDR2 from the germline V gene are LNHDA and SQIVND (reference sequence). The V segment lost 5 bases and the J segment 7 bases; nucleotides outside the gene matches: 12. The CDR3 region is CASSGRTGRRSGYTF. The CDR3 DNA reads as TGTGCCAGTAGTGGACGGACAGGGAGGCGGAGTGGCTACACCTTC.

This sequence joins TRBV6-5 and TRBJ1-2; the match to TRBD1 covers 11 bases. V shed 4 bases, J shed 4 bases, and the junction held 2 bases outside the gene matches. Per germline, CDR1 MNHEY and CDR2 SVGAGI. The CDR3 is 14 residues long. CDR3 residues: CASSWTGGAYGYTF. The CDR3, as DNA: TGTGCCAGCAGTTGGACAGGGGGCGCCTATGGCTACACCTTC.

As DNA, the CDR3 is TGTGCCAGCAGTGAAGCGTGGGACAGGGGCTACAATGAGCAGTTCTTC. Translation: CASSEAWDRGYNEQFF. V and J are TRBV6-1 and TRBJ2-1; 10 positions agree with TRBD1. J gave up 3 bases and V 0 bases, and 2 bases lay outside the gene matches. Germline loops: CDR1 MNHNS, CDR2 SASEGT. This CDR3 is 16 amino acids long.

CDR3 nucleotides: TGTGCCAGCAGCTCCTGGGGGGGGCCAGCCGGGGAGCTGTTTTTT. Its translation is CASSSWGGPAGELFF. The chain combines TRBV7-2 with TRBJ2-2; TRBD2 might be the D (7 bases). V was clipped by 4 bases and J by 6 bases, with 15 bases between them. The CDR3 totals 15 residues. CDR1 is SGHTA and CDR2 is FQGNSA in the germline V gene. Together with reference TRBV7-2 and TRBJ2-2, the CDR3 gives the full variable domain: GAGVSQSPSNKVTEKGKDVELRCDPISGHTALYWYRQSLGQGLEFLIYFQGNSAPDKSGLPSDRFSAERTGGSVSTLTIQRTQQEDSAVYLCASSSWGGPAGELFFGEGSRLTVL.

V is TRBV27 and J is TRBJ1-1; a weak D match, TRBD1 (6 bases). Germline-derived CDR1 and CDR2 are MNHEY and SMNVEV (reference sequence). V was shortened by 2 bases and J by 5 bases, with 21 bases between the two germline ends. The length of the CDR3 is 17 residues. The CDR3: CASSLTLPGVRRTEAFF. The CDR3, as DNA: TGTGCCAGCAGTTTAACTCTGCCAGGGGTAAGGAGGACTGAAGCTTTCTTT.

The chain is built from TRBV5-4 and TRBJ2-1; 7 bases align to TRBD1. Germline V lookup: CDR1 SGHNT, CDR2 YYREEE (reference sequence). The CDR3 covers 16 residues. Germline trimming cut 4 bases from V and 4 bases from J; bases unmatched to any gene: 11. In DNA form, the CDR3 reads TGTGCCAGCAGCACCCCCCGGACAGGACCTTACAATGAGCAGTTCTTC. The encoded protein is CASSTPRTGPYNEQFF.

The V call is TRBV5-1, the J call TRBJ2-7; no definite D call. CDR3 length: 14 amino acids. The V and J ends lost 3 bases and 3 bases respectively, with 13 bases between them. In germline, CDR1 is SGHRS, CDR2 YFSETQ. The CDR3 loop reads CASSSSGGNYEQYF. The CDR3 region has the DNA TGCGCCAGCAGCTCCTCTGGCGGAAACTACGAGCAGTACTTC.

The rearrangement uses TRBV7-2 and TRBJ1-2, with D uncertain. The V gene's germline CDR1 is SGHTA and CDR2 FQGNSA. The length of the CDR3 is 15 residues. The V and J ends lost 0 bases and 0 bases respectively, with 8 bases between them. The CDR3, as DNA: TGTGCCAGCAGCTTAGCAGCGGACGCTAACTATGGCTACACCTTC. Its protein is CASSLAADANYGYTF.

This rearrangement joins TRBV29-1 to TRBJ2-7; D is undetermined. Germline assignment: CDR1 SQVTM and CDR2 ANQGSEA. This CDR3 region has 13 residues. The V end lost 0 bases, the J end lost 9 bases, and 15 bases lay between the germline ends. CDR3 coding DNA: TGCAGCGTTGAAGATGGAACCCGGGTAGGGCAGTACTTC. Amino acids: CSVEDGTRVGQYF.

The chain is built from TRBV19 and TRBJ1-1, with D possibly being TRBD1 (6 bases). The V end was cut by 8 bases, the J end by 3 bases, with 7 bases between. Germline CDR1 LNHDA, CDR2 SQIVND (reference sequence). The CDR3 extends over 11 amino acids. The DNA for the CDR3 is TGTGCCAGTGAGGGGGACACTGAAGCTTTCTTT. Translating gives CASEGDTEAFF.

This clone occurred once. The V call is TRBV7-2, the J call TRBJ2-1, with 9 nucleotides matching TRBD2. J gave up 15 bases and V 5 bases, and 14 bases lay outside the gene matches. CDR3 length: 14 amino acids. The germline CDR1 and CDR2 sequences are SGHTA and FQGNSA. CDR3: CASSTPTSGRGVFF. CDR3 DNA: TGTGCCAGCAGCACCCCCACTAGCGGGCGGGGCGTGTTCTTC.

The table lists this clone with a few counts. The rearrangement joins TRBV24-1 to TRBJ1-2; the D gene is possibly TRBD1 (5 bases). Germline V gene sequence: CDR1 KGHDR, CDR2 SFDVKD. V lost 7 bases, J lost 6 bases, and 14 bases lay in between. The CDR3 runs to 13 residues. The CDR3 DNA follows: TGTGCCACCAGGGGGCACCGTGAGAATGGCTACACCTTC. Its protein is CATRGHRENGYTF.

This clone was recorded once. The rearrangement uses TRBV18 and TRBJ2-2; 9 bases are shared with TRBD1. The junction had 2 bases not matched to a gene; V was cut back by 3 bases and J by 6 bases. This CDR3 is built from 14 residues. Per the germline V gene, CDR1 is KGHSH and CDR2 is LQKENI. CDR3 protein: CASSPRTGAGELFF. The CDR3 coding sequence is TGTGCCAGCTCACCGAGGACAGGGGCCGGGGAGCTGTTTTTT.

J is TRBJ1-1 and V is TRBV28, with TRBD1 matching over 7 bases. Germline V gives CDR1 MDHEN, CDR2 SYDVKM. The CDR3 runs to 16 residues. V was pared by 7 bases and J by 1 base, with 12 bases of the junction left unmatched. CDR3 protein: CASNSIQTGWNTEAFF. As DNA, the CDR3 is TGTGCCAGCAACTCAATCCAGACAGGGTGGAACACTGAAGCTTTCTTT.

The chain is built from TRBV24-1 and TRBJ2-1; 7 bases agree with TRBD2. CDR1 and CDR2 from the germline V gene are KGHDR and SFDVKD. V lost 2 bases to trimming and J lost 0 bases; unmatched junction nucleotides: 3. CDR3 size: 16 residues. The CDR3: CATSDSERGSYNEQFF. The CDR3 coding sequence is TGTGCCACCAGTGATTCAGAGCGGGGCTCCTACAATGAGCAGTTCTTC.

The chain uses TRBV3-1 (or the pseudogene TRBV3-2) and TRBJ1-1, with 8 bases aligning to TRBD1. CDR3 length: 14 residues. V shed 4 bases, J shed 3 bases, and the junction held 4 bases outside the gene matches. Germline values: CDR1 LGHDT, CDR2 YNNKEL (reference sequence). The CDR3 region is CASSPRGQYTEAFF. The CDR3, as DNA: TGTGCCAGCAGCCCCAGGGGGCAGTACACTGAAGCTTTCTTT.

CDR3 amino acids: CASRPARLTSGYEQYF. Written as DNA, the CDR3 is TGTGCCAGCAGGCCCGCCCGATTGACTAGCGGTTACGAGCAGTACTTC. The chain joins TRBV6-6 to TRBJ2-7; 9 bases fit TRBD2. With V trimmed by 6 bases and J by 4 bases, 13 bases remained unmatched. CDR1 and CDR2 (germline): MNHNY, SVGAGI (reference sequence). This CDR3 comprises 16 residues.

The CDR3 is CASSLEVDEKLFF. DNA for the CDR3: TGTGCCAGCAGTTTAGAGGTGGATGAAAAACTGTTTTTT. The chain joins TRBV28 to TRBJ1-4; D ambiguous. The CDR3 consists of 13 residues. Trimming removed 2 bases from V and 6 bases from J, with 7 bases in between. In germline, CDR1 is MDHEN, CDR2 SYDVKM.

CDR3 region: CASSLLSGKNNQPQHF. CDR3 sequence (DNA): TGTGCCAGCAGTTTATTATCGGGGAAAAACAATCAGCCCCAGCATTTT. The J gene is TRBJ1-5, the V gene TRBV28; D unresolved. Germline V gene lookup returns CDR1 MDHEN and CDR2 SYDVKM. V dropped 1 base and J dropped 3 bases, with 13 bases sitting between them. The CDR3 has 16 amino acids. Full variable domain (missing parts from reference TRBV28 and TRBJ1-5): DVKVTQSSRYLVKRTGEKVFLECVQDMDHENMFWYRQDPGLGLRLIYFSYDVKMKEKGDIPEGYSVSREKKERFSLILESASTNQTSMYLCASSLLSGKNNQPQHFGDGTRLSIL.

The J gene is TRBJ1-4, the V gene TRBV28; 7 nucleotides agree with TRBD1. The ends lost 0 bases at V and 0 bases at J; junction bases unmatched: 4. There are 17 residues in the CDR3. The germline V gene encodes CDR1 MDHEN and CDR2 SYDVKM. CDR3 DNA: TGTGCCAGCAGTTTATGGCAGGGGGTTTCAACTAATGAAAAACTGTTTTTT. Its protein is CASSLWQGVSTNEKLFF.

This clone was seen a few times. This rearrangement joins TRBV7-3 to TRBJ2-1, with 11 bases aligning to TRBD1. The junction had 2 bases not matched to a gene; V was cut back by 5 bases and J by 2 bases. Germline assignment: CDR1 SGHTA and CDR2 FQGTGA. The CDR3 totals 15 residues. CDR3 region: CASSEGQGAYNEQFF. The CDR3 DNA sequence: TGTGCCAGCAGCGAGGGACAGGGGGCCTACAATGAGCAGTTCTTC.